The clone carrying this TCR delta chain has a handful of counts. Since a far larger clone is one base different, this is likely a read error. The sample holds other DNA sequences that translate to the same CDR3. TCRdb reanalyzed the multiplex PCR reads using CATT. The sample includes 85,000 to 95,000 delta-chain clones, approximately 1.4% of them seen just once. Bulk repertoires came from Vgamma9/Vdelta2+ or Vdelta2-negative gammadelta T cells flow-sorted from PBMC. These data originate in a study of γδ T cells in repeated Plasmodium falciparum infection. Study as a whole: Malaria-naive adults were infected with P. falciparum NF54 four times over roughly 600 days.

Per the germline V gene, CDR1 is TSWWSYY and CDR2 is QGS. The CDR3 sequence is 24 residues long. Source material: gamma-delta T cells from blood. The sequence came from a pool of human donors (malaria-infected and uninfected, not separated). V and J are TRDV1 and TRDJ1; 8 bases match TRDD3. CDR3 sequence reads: CALGARLGPTNLLYWGYDTDKLIF. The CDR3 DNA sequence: TGTGCCCTTGGGGCTCGGTTGGGACCTACGAACCTCCTATACTGGGGGTATGACACCGATAAACTCATCTTT.